This T cell receptor (beta chain) is drawn from a study of T-cell reconstitution after alpha-beta-depleted transplantation in children (dated by TCRdb to the mid-2010s). Study-level background: T-cell immune reconstitution after TCRalphabeta/CD19-depleted allogeneic hematopoietic cell transplantation in children was quantitatively tracked in the study by means of TCR repertoire profiling.

As regards this clonotype: Its recognized antigen is unknown. The record has no base qualities; no much larger clone is one base away.

Library construction relied on PCR. Sequencing used an Illumina HiSeq 2500. TCR libraries were prepared with molecular barcoding, using unique molecular identifiers to normalize TCRbeta repertoire quantification. TCRdb's own reprocessing of the public reads used fastp at Q25 and MiXCR and kept productive beta chains. Each CDR3 protein gets just one entry, which takes the most common genes and DNA from the rows behind it. The sample profile shows 95,000 to 120,000 distinct CDR3 sequences; 5% to 8% of them were found once. In total, the top ten clones hold roughly 20% of the sample. Findings and caveats that apply to the study as a whole: Hyperexpanded clone frequencies declined over subsequent months; after one year, T-cell counts and TCRbeta diversity were mostly attributed to newly produced T cells. In some patients, the high TCRbeta diversity seen at day 60 was put down to recipient T cells and intrathymic progenitors that had survived conditioning. The apparently early recovery of alphabetaT-cell counts about two months after transplant reportedly depended on only several hundred rapidly expanded clones that came from non-depleted graft cells.

This sample's treatment or condition label indicates: allogeneic hematopoietic cell transplantation with graft depleted of TCRalphabeta T cells and CD19 B cells. Transplant recipients were children who received TCRalphabeta/CD19-depleted allogeneic hematopoietic cell grafts. The sample in question was PBMCs, mostly from graft donor cells, obtained 360 days after TCRalphabeta/CD19-depleted stem cell transplant. The clonotype comes from a male patient between 2 and 10 years old who had a stem cell transplant for acute lymphoblastic leukemia, so the T cells may come from the graft donor.

The bases read TGTGCCATCAGTGAGTTAGAGGGAATCACAGATACGCAGTATTTT. The encoded protein is CAISELEGITDTQYF. The rearrangement joined TRBV10-3 to TRBJ2-3; TRBD2 could be the D gene, as 5 bases match. The germline V gene provides CDR1 ENHRY and CDR2 SYGVKD. Reading from cysteine to phenylalanine, the CDR3 counts 15 amino acids. The sequence is cut down to CDR3 DNA, 45 bases in frame from base 1. Deletion took 1 base off V and 2 bases off J, with a span of 10 bases between the germline ends.